The next 20 T cell receptor beta chains were all read from a single sample in a study of technical replicates of blood from four donors. Using immunoSEQ multiplex PCR, the repertoire was profiled, and TCRdb retains in-frame clones only, with some absent. The sample has under 85,000 clones; roughly 96% are singletons. Sequenced: T cells isolated from PBMCs. The source is a human donor in good health.

The rearrangement joins TRBV5-6 to TRBJ2-1; D is perhaps TRBD2 (5 bases). The CDR3 is 16 amino acids. V lost 0 bases to trimming and J lost 0 bases, with 10 bases between them. Germline lookup yields CDR1 SGHDT and CDR2 YYEEEE. The CDR3 sequence is CASSLVDLISYNEQFF. CDR3 DNA sequence: TGTGCCAGCAGCTTGGTGGACTTGATCTCCTACAATGAGCAGTTCTTC.

V and J are TRBV25-1 and TRBJ1-2, with D maybe TRBD1 (6 bases). Trimming left V 2 bases short and J 4 bases short, with 8 bases between. The CDR3 has 13 amino acids. Germline assignment: CDR1 MGHDK and CDR2 SYGVNS. DNA for the CDR3: TGTGCCAGCAGTGAAGGGGGCGGCTATGGCTACACCTTC. Translated: CASSEGGGYGYTF.

The V call is TRBV7-2, the J call TRBJ2-5, with 8 positions matching TRBD2. This CDR3 spans 15 amino acids. Germline lookup yields CDR1 SGHTA and CDR2 FQGNSA. J gave up 1 base and V 1 base, and 2 bases lay outside the gene matches. The CDR3 coding sequence is TGTGCCAGCAGCTTAGTAGCGGGAATCCAAGAGACCCAGTACTTC. Amino acids: CASSLVAGIQETQYF.

The V call is TRBV2, the J call TRBJ2-7; D uncertain. The germline V gene encodes CDR1 SNHLY and CDR2 FYNNEI. Trimming pared 8 bases from V and 6 bases from J, leaving 11 bases between. The length of the CDR3 is 11 residues. CDR3 amino acids: CASLYLSEQYF. The CDR3 nucleotides read TGTGCCAGCCTCTATCTCTCCGAGCAGTACTTC.

The chain has TRBV5-1 and TRBJ2-3, with D perhaps matching TRBD1 (5 bases). Trimming removed 2 bases from V and 6 bases from J, with 13 bases in between. The CDR3 length is 14 residues. CDR1 is SGHRS and CDR2 is YFSETQ in the germline V gene. The CDR3 loop is CASSLRQGVDTQYF. For the CDR3, the DNA is TGCGCCAGCAGCTTACGGCAGGGTGTGGATACGCAGTATTTT.

This clone was detected a few times. This chain joins TRBV5-6 and TRBJ1-1; D remains ambiguous. Per the germline V gene, CDR1 is SGHDT and CDR2 is YYEEEE. The CDR3 length is 14 residues. Trimming pared 3 bases from V and 8 bases from J, leaving 17 bases between. In DNA, the CDR3 is TGTGCCAGCAGCTGGGCCACAGTTGGCCAAGAAGCTTTCTTT. Residues: CASSWATVGQEAFF.

The chain joins TRBV19 to TRBJ2-5; 12 nucleotides align to TRBD1. The CDR3 length is 17 residues. V gave up 3 bases and J gave up 4 bases; unmatched junction bases: 9. Germline CDR1 and CDR2: LNHDA and SQIVND (reference sequence). In DNA, the CDR3 is TGTGCCAGTAGTATCCCCGGGACAGGGGGCGTTGGAGAGACCCAGTACTTC. Translation: CASSIPGTGGVGETQYF.

This rearrangement joins TRBV6-5 to TRBJ2-1; 7 nucleotides align to TRBD2. The ends lost 4 bases at V and 4 bases at J; junction bases unmatched: 10. From germline, CDR1 is MNHEY and CDR2 SVGAGI. CDR3 size: 16 residues. The CDR3, as DNA: TGTGCCAGCAGTTCTCTCGGAACTAGCGCGTACAATGAGCAGTTCTTC. Its translation: CASSSLGTSAYNEQFF.

The chain carries TRBV28 and TRBJ1-5, with no clear D. The CDR3 covers 14 residues. CDR1 is MDHEN and CDR2 is SYDVKM in the germline V gene. Trimming left V 5 bases short and J 1 base short, with 9 bases between. In DNA, the CDR3 is TGTGCCAGCAGTACACCACAGAGCAATCAGCCCCAGCATTTT. Its protein product is CASSTPQSNQPQHF.

CDR3 protein: CASSLFGTGNDEQYF. The CDR3 bases are TGTGCCAGCAGCTTGTTCGGGACAGGGAACGACGAGCAGTACTTC. The chain uses TRBV7-9 and TRBJ2-7, with 9 bases fitting TRBD1. Germline trimming cut 3 bases from V and 5 bases from J; bases unmatched to any gene: 8. CDR3 length equals 15 residues. CDR1 SEHNR and CDR2 FQNEAQ come from the germline V gene (reference sequence).

This clone was recorded only once. V gene TRBV6-5 combines with J gene TRBJ2-3; D gene uncertain. The CDR3 has 16 residues. Germline loops: CDR1 MNHEY, CDR2 SVGAGI. The V end lost 2 bases, the J end lost 0 bases, and 12 bases lay between the germline ends. CDR3 coding DNA: TGTGCCAGCAGTTACAGAGCCCTTCCTAGCACAGATACGCAGTATTTT. Its protein product is CASSYRALPSTDTQYF.

The rearrangement joins TRBV6-5 to TRBJ1-4, with 8 bases lining up with TRBD1. The CDR3 totals 15 residues. The V gene's germline CDR1 is MNHEY and CDR2 SVGAGI. The ends lost 10 bases at V and 7 bases at J; junction bases unmatched: 14. DNA for the CDR3: TGTGCCACTCTAAACCGAGGGACAGGACCTGAAAAACTGTTTTTT. Its translation: CATLNRGTGPEKLFF.

Of note for this clone: Other DNA sequences from this sample encode an identical CDR3 as well. The chain combines TRBV7-9 with TRBJ2-7, with D unresolved. This CDR3 is built from 11 residues. Trimming cost V 3 bases and J 4 bases, with 4 bases left between them. From germline, CDR1 is SEHNR and CDR2 FQNEAQ (reference sequence). In nucleotides, the CDR3 is TGTGCCAGCAGCTTTAATTACGAGCAGTACTTC. This sequence encodes CASSFNYEQYF.

The chain carries TRBV11-2 and TRBJ2-7; 10 bases map to TRBD1. J gave up 4 bases and V 5 bases, and 5 bases lay outside the gene matches. Germline CDR1 reads SGHAT; CDR2 reads FQNNGV. The CDR3 extends over 14 amino acids. The CDR3 DNA reads as TGTGCCAGCAGCGCCGGGACAGGGGCTTACGAGCAGTACTTC. It encodes CASSAGTGAYEQYF.

This clone occurred once. The chain couples TRBV27 to TRBJ2-1; 8 bases fit TRBD1. The germline V gene encodes CDR1 MNHEY and CDR2 SMNVEV (reference sequence). The CDR3 sequence is 15 residues long. The V and J ends lost 5 bases and 6 bases, in that order; junction bases with no gene match: 9. The CDR3: CASSTRGPISNEQFF. The CDR3 nucleotides read TGTGCCAGCAGTACCAGGGGGCCGATATCCAATGAGCAGTTCTTC.

In this sample, this clone turned up once. V usage is TRBV11-2 and J usage is TRBJ2-7; 8 nucleotides match TRBD1. The CDR3 is 15 residues long. Per the germline V gene, CDR1 is SGHAT and CDR2 is FQNNGV. Trimming at V came to 5 bases and at J to 4 bases, leaving 10 bases not matched to a gene. The DNA of the CDR3 is TGTGCCAGCAGCCGGGCAGGACAGGGCCGATACGAGCAGTACTTC. Encoded protein: CASSRAGQGRYEQYF.

V gene TRBV19 combines with J gene TRBJ1-2; perhaps TRBD1 as D (6 bases). Germline lookup yields CDR1 LNHDA and CDR2 SQIVND (reference sequence). The V and J ends lost 5 bases and 8 bases respectively, with 12 bases between them. The CDR3 is 12 residues long. Here the CDR3 reads CASSWGGLGYTF. The CDR3 nucleotides read TGTGCCAGTAGTTGGGGGGGGCTCGGCTACACCTTC.

V usage is TRBV7-3 and J usage is TRBJ2-3; 11 bases align to TRBD2. Germline V lookup: CDR1 SGHTA, CDR2 FQGTGA. The CDR3 has 19 residues. V shed 3 bases and J 5 bases; nucleotides not matched to a gene: 16. CDR3 DNA sequence: TGTGCCAGCAGCTTCCCTACGACTAGCGGGATTGGGTTCGTAGATACGCAGTATTTT. Protein sequence: CASSFPTTSGIGFVDTQYF.

The chain recombines TRBV27 with TRBJ2-3, with 7 bases fitting TRBD2. V shed 0 bases, J shed 4 bases, and the junction held 7 bases outside the gene matches. This CDR3 is 16 amino acids long. Germline CDR1 is MNHEY and CDR2 is SMNVEV (reference sequence). The CDR3 here is CASSLSASGTSDTQYF. The CDR3 region has the DNA TGTGCCAGCAGTTTATCCGCGAGCGGGACCTCAGATACGCAGTATTTT.

V is TRBV27 and J is TRBJ1-1; TRBD1 matches 8 bases. V shed 7 bases, J shed 8 bases, and the junction held 15 bases outside the gene matches. This CDR3 contains 15 residues. Germline V lookup: CDR1 MNHEY, CDR2 SMNVEV (reference sequence). This CDR3 is CASTYVGTGPGEAFF. DNA for the CDR3: TGTGCCAGCACCTATGTTGGGACAGGCCCGGGGGAAGCTTTCTTT.